The 14 T cell receptor beta chains reported below all come from one sample, sequenced in a study of T cells after yellow fever vaccination. MiXCR, applied by TCRdb to the 5' RACE reads, yields one record per CDR3 protein. This sample has 140,000 to 150,000 distinct CDR3 sequences, with about 6.2% found just once. The source material was CD4+ T cells sorted from PBMCs, sampled 10 days after the yellow fever booster vaccination. Receptors were obtained from a man aged 30 to 45 who received the YFV17D yellow fever vaccine.

This chain uses TRBV25-1 with TRBJ1-6, with TRBD1 as a possible D gene (5 bases). This CDR3 is built from 13 residues. Germline assignment: CDR1 MGHDK and CDR2 SYGVNS. V lost 5 bases, J lost 10 bases, and 12 bases lay in between. The CDR3 region has the DNA TGTGCCAGCAGTCTGGGGCACCGGTCACCCCTCCACTTT. Residues: CASSLGHRSPLHF.

This clonotype was detected many times. The CDR3 DNA follows: TGTGCCAGCAAAAGGGTAGCGGGAGGAGATGAGCAGTTCTTC. Amino acids: CASKRVAGGDEQFF. The chain employs TRBV7-2 and TRBJ2-1, with 10 bases fitting TRBD2. The germline CDR1 and CDR2 sequences are SGHTA and FQGNSA. Trimming took 7 bases from V and 8 from J; bases not matched to a gene: 8. The CDR3 length is 14 residues.

In this sample, this clonotype turned up many times. The chain combines TRBV2 with TRBJ1-2; the D gene is possibly TRBD1 (6 bases). Germline CDR1 is SNHLY and CDR2 is FYNNEI. V dropped 7 bases and J dropped 8 bases, with 14 bases sitting between them. This CDR3 contains 12 residues. The CDR3 loop is CASTGGREGYTF. CDR3 DNA sequence: TGTGCCAGCACGGGGGGGCGCGAAGGCTACACCTTC.

This clonotype was recorded at least ten times. The chain couples TRBV9 to TRBJ2-7; unclear D gene. Germline V gives CDR1 SGDLS, CDR2 YYNGEE. Trimming pared 3 bases from V and 2 bases from J, leaving 12 bases between. This CDR3 contains 14 residues. CDR3 loop: CASSALVPPYEQYF. CDR3 DNA sequence: TGTGCCAGCAGCGCTTTAGTACCCCCCTACGAGCAGTACTTC.

This clonotype showed up many times. The chain employs TRBV4-3 and TRBJ2-2; the match to TRBD2 covers 9 bases. The CDR3 totals 16 residues. V was pared by 4 bases and J by 5 bases, with 8 bases of the junction left unmatched. Germline CDR1 is LGHNA and CDR2 is YSLEER. The CDR3 protein is CASSPIAGAGTGELFF. The CDR3 region has the DNA TGCGCCAGCAGCCCAATAGCGGGGGCGGGGACCGGGGAGCTGTTTTTT.

This clonotype was recorded at least ten times. The chain recombines TRBV7-2 with TRBJ2-3; TRBD1 or TRBD2 may be the D gene (6 bases each). Trimming removed 5 bases from V and 2 bases from J, with 14 bases in between. This CDR3 comprises 15 residues. Germline loops: CDR1 SGHTA, CDR2 FQGNSA. CDR3 protein: CASSGLGGHTDTQYF. CDR3 nucleotides: TGTGCCAGCAGCGGACTTGGGGGGCACACAGATACGCAGTATTTT.

This clonotype showed up many times. J is TRBJ1-3 and V is TRBV10-3, with 8 bases that match TRBD1. The CDR3 has 16 residues. Germline loops: CDR1 ENHRY, CDR2 SYGVKD. The trim removed 2 bases at V and 2 bases at J, leaving 5 bases unmatched. The CDR3 nucleotides are TGTGCCATCAGTGAGGCGGGCAGGGGGCCTGGAAACACCATATATTTT. It yields the protein CAISEAGRGPGNTIYF.

This clonotype turned up a few times. CDR3 protein: CASSYLTGTNYNEQFF. The DNA for the CDR3 is TGTGCCAGCAGCTACTTAACCGGGACTAACTACAATGAGCAGTTCTTC. The chain couples TRBV7-9 to TRBJ2-1; TRBD2 matches at 7 bases. CDR1 and CDR2 from the germline V gene are SEHNR and FQNEAQ (reference sequence). The CDR3 has 16 amino acids. V lost 4 bases, J lost 3 bases, and 9 bases stayed unmatched.

As to this clonotype: A single base separates this from a much larger clone, so it may be a read error. J is TRBJ2-7 and V is TRBV27; D remains ambiguous. Per germline, CDR1 MNHEY and CDR2 SMNVEV (reference sequence). Trimming cost V 4 bases and J 7 bases, with 17 bases left between them. This CDR3 is 14 amino acids long. The CDR3 nucleotides read TGTGCCAGCAGTTCCAGCGTGGGTTCCTTGGAGCAGTACTTC. Its protein product is CASSSSVGSLEQYF.

This clonotype was seen repeatedly, ten times or more. The chain employs TRBV7-9 and TRBJ2-1; TRBD2 matches 13 bases. The CDR3 totals 14 residues. J was trimmed by 8 bases and V by 8 bases; bases with no gene match: 6. Germline V gene data show CDR1 as SEHNR and CDR2 as FQNEAQ (reference sequence). CDR3 residues: CASVLAGGLHEQFF. CDR3 nucleotides: TGTGCCAGCGTACTAGCGGGAGGGCTCCATGAGCAGTTCTTC.

The chain uses TRBV5-1 and TRBJ2-2; possible D gene TRBD1, 6 bases. This CDR3 has 15 residues. From germline, CDR1 is SGHRS and CDR2 YFSETQ. Trimming pared 1 base from V and 4 bases from J, leaving 11 bases between. CDR3 coding DNA: TGCGCCAGCAGCTTGCTGGCAGGGGCCACCGGGGAGCTGTTTTTT. This encodes CASSLLAGATGELFF.

The CDR3 loop is CASSPLRRVPGELFF. Written as DNA, the CDR3 is TGTGCCAGCAGCCCCCTCCGTCGGGTTCCCGGGGAGCTGTTTTTT. The chain links TRBV11-2 to TRBJ2-2; D not certain. Germline-derived CDR1 and CDR2 are SGHAT and FQNNGV. The CDR3 extends over 15 amino acids. V was cut by 5 bases and J by 6 bases, with 16 bases left in between.

This clonotype was recorded a few times. The chain is built from TRBV19 and TRBJ2-2, with 8 nucleotides matching TRBD1. The CDR3 runs to 14 residues. Germline V gene lookup returns CDR1 LNHDA and CDR2 SQIVND (reference sequence). V shed 6 bases and J 4 bases; nucleotides not matched to a gene: 4. The CDR3: CASSIDRGTGELFF. The CDR3 coding sequence is TGTGCCAGTAGCATCGACAGGGGCACCGGGGAGCTGTTTTTT. The full variable domain, its missing parts supplied by reference TRBV19 and TRBJ2-2, is DGGITQSPKYLFRKEGQNVTLSCEQNLNHDAMYWYRQDPGQGLRLIYYSQIVNDFQKGDIAEGYSVSREKKESFPLTVTSAQKNPTAFYLCASSIDRGTGELFFGEGSRLTVL.

About this clonotype: This may stem from a read error, because a much larger clone lies one nucleotide away. The chain combines TRBV7-2 with TRBJ2-1, with D hard to call. CDR1 is SGHTA, CDR2 FQGNSA, per germline. The CDR3 consists of 14 residues. V shed 0 bases and J shed 5 bases, with 8 bases lying between them. Here the CDR3 DNA reads TGTGCCAGCAGCTTAGCTTTGCCGAACAATGAGCAGTTCTTC. It specifies CASSLALPNNEQFF.